Listed below are T cell receptor beta chains from one sample, sequenced in a study of blood T cell repertoires in COVID-19. The method was immunoSEQ multiplex PCR; TCRdb's version includes in-frame clones alone and lacks a portion of them. Of about 120,000 clones listed, approximately 80% are singletons. The material sequenced was peripheral blood. The receptors were sampled from a human donor in a cohort sampled during active COVID-19. CDR3s include the opening cysteine and the closing phenylalanine or tryptophan. Fields, in order: CDR3 length, V gene, CDR3 protein.

>13|TRBV7-2
CASSLAIGNTIYF
>13|TRBV9
CASSRGLNNEQFF
>16|TRBV2
CATYSGGTRSTDTQYF
>16|TRBV5-1
CASSLAGGTGVTEAFF
>13|TRBV6-5
CASSLTGRETQYF
>13|TRBV29-1
CSVVGQGAYGYTF
>13|TRBV6-2/TRBV6-3
CASSLGVDQPQHF
>13|TRBV6-5
CASRDRVTDTQYF
>15|TRBV14
CASSQGLAGLDTQYF
>15|TRBV10-1
CASSESAGVSYEQYF
>13|TRBV7-9
CASSFSGAETQYF
>14|TRBV6-2/TRBV6-3
CASSYQGVSYEQYF
>13|TRBV10-3
CATCWDRGYEQYF
>14|TRBV7-2
CASTSGTGRFEQYF
>14|TRBV21-1
CASSLWRGRYEQYF
>12|TRBV10-3
CAISPTYNEQFF
>13|TRBV7-2
CASNSGYNSPLHF
>15|TRBV7-8
CASSLFRGGRETQYF
>14|TRBV5-5
CASSLGQMNTEAFF
>15|TRBV5-6
CASSQRTGRVGELFF
>13|TRBV2
CASKRDTNSPLHF
>19|TRBV7-2
CASSLHPTGGAGGNTEAFF
>17|TRBV19
CASSIRTGTGVQETQYF
>16|TRBV7-9
CASSFSGGWNTGELFF
>16|TRBV6-2/TRBV6-3
CASSYKRGQLLYEQYF
>11|TRBV20-1
CTTAMNTEAFF
>13|TRBV6-5
CASHGAVNEKLFF
>17|TRBV11-3
CASSLEDRGSRGETQYF
>13|TRBV5-1
CASSLAGTGELFF
>18|TRBV6-6
CASSPFSAGSSYNSPLHF
>14|TRBV5-6
CASSLVEIKDTQYF
>16|TRBV5-1
CASSLGGGSSYNEQFF
>14|TRBV18
CASSPGQPGSEQYF
>12|TRBV6-5
CASSRQNTEAFF
>14|TRBV29-1
CSVEASAGNYEQYF
>16|TRBV11-2
CASSQYRGQEAYEQYF
>15|TRBV5-1
CASRDRGGGTDTQYF
>13|TRBV9
CASGPASDREQYF
>14|TRBV10-1
CASSLDSRNSPLHF